These 27 T cell receptor beta chains were sequenced from one sample in a study of shared clonotypes between healthy human individuals. TCRdb keeps only in-frame clones here, not all; method: immunoSEQ multiplex PCR. The sample records 550,000 to 700,000 clones, less than 80% being singletons. Sequencing was done on a sample of memory CD4+ T cells sorted from blood. Subset denoted: CD45RA-negative fraction. The receptors were gathered from a woman aged 25 to 39 in good health.

This chain's CDR3 is CASSTWTSGRANTQYF. The CDR3, as DNA: TGTGCCAGCAGCACCTGGACTAGCGGGAGAGCAAATACGCAGTATTTT. The chain recombines TRBV5-4 with TRBJ2-3; 13 bases are a match to TRBD2. From germline, CDR1 is SGHNT and CDR2 YYREEE (reference sequence). Trimming took 4 bases from V and 7 from J; bases not matched to a gene: 9. This CDR3 is 16 amino acids long.

This sequence joins TRBV28 and TRBJ2-5; the D call may be TRBD1 or TRBD2 (6 bases each). V was clipped by 0 bases and J by 2 bases, with 13 bases between them. The germline gives CDR1 MDHEN, CDR2 SYDVKM. The CDR3 is 16 residues long. This chain's CDR3 is CASSLWAGGGQETQYF. The CDR3 bases are TGTGCCAGCAGTTTATGGGCTGGAGGGGGGCAAGAGACCCAGTACTTC.

This clone occurred a few times. This chain links TRBV28 with TRBJ1-3; D remains unclear. The CDR3 length is 12 residues. Trimming stripped 7 bases from V and 3 bases from J, with 7 bases between. CDR1 MDHEN and CDR2 SYDVKM come from the germline V gene. The CDR3 protein is CASMRYGNTIYF. The CDR3 DNA sequence: TGTGCCAGCATGAGGTATGGAAACACCATATATTTT.

The genes are TRBV6-6 and TRBJ2-3; TRBD1 matches 7 bases. The germline V gene has CDR1 MNHNY and CDR2 SVGAGI (reference sequence). After removal of 2 bases from V and 5 bases from J, the junction contained 4 bases not matched to a gene. The CDR3 loop spans 14 amino acids. In nucleotides, the CDR3 is TGTGCCAGCAGTTACGCCTCAGGGGGAGATACGCAGTATTTT. Translating it yields CASSYASGGDTQYF.

This clone was counted only a few times. The chain joins TRBV29-1 to TRBJ2-5, with a possible D match to TRBD1 (5 bases). The J call may be mistaken, given a closer DNA end match to TRBJ2-7. Germline CDR1 SQVTM, CDR2 ANQGSEA. The CDR3 has 13 residues. The CDR3 reads CSVGQGSSYEQYF. The CDR3 DNA reads as TGCAGCGTTGGGCAGGGCAGCTCCTACGAGCAGTACTTC.

This clone was recorded once. The rearrangement joins TRBV5-5 to TRBJ2-7, with unresolved D. CDR3 length: 15 amino acids. The V end lost 4 bases, the J end lost 4 bases, and 18 bases lay between the germline ends. Germline CDR1 is SGHKS and CDR2 is YYEKEE (reference sequence). CDR3 coding DNA: TGTGCCAGCAGCCCTATGGCCGGTACTCTATACGAGCAGTACTTC. This encodes CASSPMAGTLYEQYF.

The chain joins TRBV2 to TRBJ1-2, with 11 bases that match TRBD1. Germline assignment: CDR1 SNHLY and CDR2 FYNNEI. The ends lost 7 bases at V and 8 bases at J; junction bases unmatched: 15. The CDR3 runs 16 residues. In DNA, the CDR3 is TGTGCCAGCATCCGAACCCCGGGACAGGGGGGAGAGGGCTACACCTTC. This translates into CASIRTPGQGGEGYTF.

The chain uses TRBV5-1 and TRBJ2-5, with 14 nucleotides matching TRBD2. The CDR3 covers 18 residues. CDR1 and CDR2 from the germline V gene are SGHRS and YFSETQ. The ends lost 0 bases at V and 4 bases at J; junction bases unmatched: 8. The CDR3 coding sequence is TGCGCCAGCAGCTTGGGCGGGACTAGCGGGAGTGTGGTAGAGACCCAGTACTTC. Its translation: CASSLGGTSGSVVETQYF.

This clone has just one count. V is TRBV28 and J is TRBJ2-5; 7 bases line up with TRBD1. This CDR3 is 12 amino acids long. With 5 bases clipped from V and 6 bases from J, the junction kept 3 bases outside the gene matches. Germline V gives CDR1 MDHEN, CDR2 SYDVKM. This CDR3 reads CASSRQGQTQYF. CDR3 nucleotide sequence: TGTGCCAGCAGTCGACAGGGACAGACCCAGTACTTC.

This rearrangement joins TRBV5-1 to TRBJ2-5, with TRBD2 matching 7 bases. The end of the DNA aligns better with TRBJ2-7, so the J call may be wrong. There are 15 residues in the CDR3. Looked up from germline, CDR1 is SGHRS and CDR2 is YFSETQ. The CDR3: CASSLQLAATYEQYF. For the CDR3, the DNA is TGCGCCAGCAGCTTGCAGCTAGCGGCCACCTACGAGCAGTACTTC.

The gene calls are TRBV25-1 and TRBJ1-5, with D possibly TRBD1 on 6 matching bases. This CDR3 comprises 13 residues. Trimming cost V 4 bases and J 4 bases, with 8 bases left between them. Germline V gene lookup returns CDR1 MGHDK and CDR2 SYGVNS. The CDR3 spells CASSVGGNQPQHF. The CDR3 coding sequence is TGTGCCAGCAGTGTAGGGGGGAATCAGCCCCAGCATTTT.

The V call is TRBV25-1, the J call TRBJ2-5; D perhaps matches TRBD1 (6 bases). Germline V gene sequence: CDR1 MGHDK, CDR2 SYGVNS. V lost 4 bases and J lost 1, with 10 bases in between. The CDR3 runs 14 residues. The CDR3 nucleotides read TGTGCCAGCAGTGCATCGACAGGCCAAGAGACCCAGTACTTC. Translation: CASSASTGQETQYF.

The rearrangement joins TRBV10-3 to TRBJ1-5; 8 bases map to TRBD1. J lost 7 bases, V lost 6 bases, and 5 bases had no gene match. This CDR3 spans 13 amino acids. Germline assignment: CDR1 ENHRY and CDR2 SYGVKD. The CDR3 coding sequence is TGTGCCATCAGGGGACAGGCGGGGCAGCCCCAGCATTTT. It translates to CAIRGQAGQPQHF.

This clone showed up many times. This chain joins TRBV19 and TRBJ1-4, with D possibly TRBD1 on 5 matching bases. Germline CDR1 and CDR2: LNHDA and SQIVND (reference sequence). Trimming shortened V by 3 bases and J by 8 bases, and 13 bases separated the two germline ends. The CDR3 spans 14 residues. The CDR3 DNA is TGTGCCAGTAGTATTGGTGGGGGAACGGAAAAACTGTTTTTT. It translates to CASSIGGGTEKLFF.

V gene TRBV5-4 combines with J gene TRBJ1-1; no clear D gene. The CDR3 runs 15 residues. V was cut by 0 bases and J by 3 bases, with 12 bases left in between. The germline V gene has CDR1 SGHNT and CDR2 YYREEE (reference sequence). The CDR3 spells CASSLGQNVDTEAFF. The CDR3 DNA is TGTGCCAGCAGCTTGGGGCAGAACGTTGACACTGAAGCTTTCTTT.

The chain joins TRBV7-2 to TRBJ1-3; no clear D gene. V lost 2 bases, J lost 0 bases, and 11 bases lay in between. CDR3 length: 16 amino acids. Germline CDR1 and CDR2: SGHTA and FQGNSA. For the CDR3, the DNA is TGTGCCAGCAGCTTACTGGGGTTCCTCTCTGGAAACACCATATATTTT. The encoded protein is CASSLLGFLSGNTIYF.

This clone was detected a few times. This CDR3 is also generated by other DNA sequences in the sample. The chain has TRBV6-5 and TRBJ2-7; 8 nucleotides align to TRBD1. Germline assignment: CDR1 MNHEY and CDR2 SVGAGI. The CDR3 totals 15 residues. V lost 2 bases to trimming and J lost 2 bases; unmatched junction nucleotides: 5. The DNA of the CDR3 is TGTGCCAGCAGTTACAGACAGGGGCTGACCTACGAGCAGTACTTC. Translated, it gives CASSYRQGLTYEQYF.

This sequence joins TRBV2 and TRBJ2-1, with 10 bases aligning to TRBD2. The CDR3 totals 13 residues. In germline, CDR1 is SNHLY, CDR2 FYNNEI. The ends lost 7 bases at V and 10 bases at J; junction bases unmatched: 7. The CDR3 coding sequence is TGTGCCAGCACCCTAGCGGGGGTCTGGGAGCAGTTCTTC. This gives the protein CASTLAGVWEQFF.

V gene TRBV6-5 combines with J gene TRBJ2-7, with 11 bases aligning to TRBD2. V trimming: 5 bases; J trimming: 3 bases; junction bases outside the gene matches: 6. Looked up from germline, CDR1 is MNHEY and CDR2 is SVGAGI. The CDR3 sequence is 15 residues long. The CDR3 sequence is CASSKSTSGNYEQYF. For the CDR3, the DNA is TGTGCCAGCAGTAAGTCGACTAGCGGGAACTACGAGCAGTACTTC.

This clone was detected a few times. One junction end does not reproduce the germline sequence, and a read error may be involved. The CDR3 reads CASSSRTEF. Written as DNA, the CDR3 is TGTGCCAGCAGCTCCCGGACAGAATTT. The rearrangement joins TRBV7-3 to TRBJ1-1; possibly TRBD1 for D (6 bases). Germline loops: CDR1 SGHTA, CDR2 FQGTGA. The CDR3 sequence is 9 residues long.

This clone was observed a single time. This rearrangement joins TRBV11-3 to TRBJ2-6; D is undetermined. V lost 0 bases to trimming and J lost 0 bases, with 3 bases between them. CDR3 length equals 15 residues. Germline CDR1 is SGHNT and CDR2 is YENEEA. CDR3 loop: CASSLDGSGANVLTF. The CDR3 DNA reads TGTGCCAGCAGCTTAGACGGCTCTGGGGCCAACGTCCTGACTTTC.

On this clone: The sample carries other DNA sequences with the same CDR3. The rearrangement links TRBV7-9 to TRBJ2-7, with 8 bases aligning to TRBD2. The germline CDR1 and CDR2 sequences are SEHNR and FQNEAQ (reference sequence). The junction had 0 bases not matched to a gene; V was cut back by 4 bases and J by 4 bases. The CDR3 sequence is 12 residues long. CDR3 bases: TGTGCCAGCAGCTCTAGCGGGTACGAGCAGTACTTC. It yields the protein CASSSSGYEQYF. Based on the CDR3 plus reference TRBV7-9 and TRBJ2-7, the full variable domain is DTGVSQNPRHKITKRGQNVTFRCDPISEHNRLYWYRQTLGQGPEFLTYFQNEAQLEKSRLLSDRFSAERPKGSFSTLEIQRTEQGDSAMYLCASSSSGYEQYFGPGTRLTVT.

The chain is built from TRBV19 and TRBJ2-5; D remains unclear. The germline gives CDR1 LNHDA, CDR2 SQIVND (reference sequence). The CDR3 covers 14 residues. V was shortened by 5 bases and J by 5 bases, with 15 bases between the two germline ends. The CDR3 DNA is TGTGCCAGTAGTCAAGCAGGCCTGGTGGAGACCCAGTACTTC. Translation: CASSQAGLVETQYF.

This clone was detected only once. Other nucleotide sequences in the sample specify the same CDR3. V is TRBV28 and J is TRBJ1-2; a possible D gene is TRBD1 (6 bases). Germline assignment: CDR1 MDHEN and CDR2 SYDVKM. V was clipped by 6 bases and J by 4 bases, with 9 bases between them. This CDR3 region has 12 residues. As DNA, the CDR3 is TGTGCCAGCAGCAAGACAGGCTATGGCTACACCTTC. It is translated as CASSKTGYGYTF.

In this sample, this clone turned up once. The CDR3, as DNA: TGCGCCAGCAGCCCTGGACTTGACCGAATCACAGATACGCAGTATTTT. Translation: CASSPGLDRITDTQYF. The genes are TRBV5-1 and TRBJ2-3, with D tentatively TRBD2 (5 bases). The CDR3 is made up of 16 amino acids. Germline V gene sequence: CDR1 SGHRS, CDR2 YFSETQ. V lost 4 bases and J lost 2, with 17 bases in between.

A word on this clone: A much larger clone sits a single nucleotide away, making a read error possible. The J gene is TRBJ1-5, the V gene TRBV28; TRBD1 agrees at 9 bases. J gave up 5 bases and V 5 bases, and 1 base lay outside the gene matches. Germline values: CDR1 MDHEN, CDR2 SYDVKM. This CDR3 region has 13 residues. The CDR3 here is CASSGTGYQPQHF. CDR3 nucleotides: TGTGCCAGCAGTGGGACAGGGTATCAGCCCCAGCATTTT.

The count of this clone is one. V usage is TRBV10-3 and J usage is TRBJ1-3; 7 bases are a match to TRBD1. Germline CDR1 reads ENHRY; CDR2 reads SYGVKD. The CDR3 has 18 amino acids. V lost 1 base to trimming and J lost 1 base; unmatched junction nucleotides: 10. The CDR3 here is CAISEYERTGFSGNTIYF. The CDR3 DNA is TGTGCCATCAGTGAGTACGAGAGGACAGGTTTTTCTGGAAACACCATATATTTT.